The 3 T cell receptor beta chains in this list originate from one sample, sequenced in a study of neurological immune-mediated disorders. TCRdb called the 5' RACE reads again in MiXCR, with one record for every CDR3 protein. In the table there are 70,000 or so distinct CDR3 sequences, more than 3% of which are singletons. The sequencing sample was made of PBMCs. The receptors come from a woman in her fifties or sixties with multiple sclerosis.

In its sample, this clonotype was seen many times. J is TRBJ1-4 and V is TRBV5-1; 9 nucleotides align to TRBD1. The J segment lost 5 bases and the V segment lost 2 bases, leaving 7 bases of the junction unmatched. The CDR3 length is 16 residues. CDR1 and CDR2 (germline): SGHRS, YFSETQ. The CDR3 nucleotides are TGCGCCAGCAGCTTCGGGACAGGGAACTTAAATGAAAAACTGTTTTTT. Translating it yields CASSFGTGNLNEKLFF.

This clonotype was counted many times. The V call is TRBV5-1, the J call TRBJ2-7; D gene uncertain. This CDR3 has 11 amino acids. V was pared by 4 bases and J by 5 bases, with 7 bases between. From germline, CDR1 is SGHRS and CDR2 YFSETQ. As DNA, the CDR3 is TGCGCCAGCAGCGTTTACAACGAGCAGTACTTC. It specifies CASSVYNEQYF.

This clonotype was observed many times. The rearrangement uses TRBV10-3 and TRBJ1-3, with 10 positions matching TRBD1. CDR3 length equals 17 residues. Trimming removed 3 bases from V and 0 bases from J; junction bases left unmatched: 5. Germline V gene sequence: CDR1 ENHRY, CDR2 SYGVKD. The CDR3 protein is CAISEGDRGDSGNTIYF. The CDR3 region has the DNA TGTGCCATCAGTGAAGGGGACAGGGGAGACTCTGGAAACACCATATATTTT.